The rows below give T cell receptor beta chains drawn from one sample of a study of PD-1 and CTLA-4 blockade in melanoma. The table came from immunoSEQ multiplex PCR; TCRdb's copy has only in-frame clones and leaves some out. Of under 13,000 clones in the sample, 80% to 90% were seen once. This specimen consisted of CD8+ T cells from peripheral blood, obtained from a patient given anti-PD-1 treatment. These receptors were taken from a human donor with melanoma. The CDR3 runs from the conserved cysteine through the conserved F or W. Each record gives: D gene, clone size, J gene, V gene, CDR3 DNA, CDR3 protein. A D gene is named only where the DNA matches it firmly. Clone size appears in some rows only: once, few, many, or a class for an expanded clone.

TRBD1	NA	TRBJ1-2	TRBV27	TGTGCCAGCAGTCCGACGACAGGGGGCTATGGCTACACCTTC	CASSPTTGGYGYTF
NA	NA	TRBJ2-7	TRBV7-8	TGTGCCAGCAGCGCGGGGGCTTCCTACGAGCAGTACTTC	CASSAGASYEQYF
NA	NA	TRBJ1-6	TRBV7-8	TGTGCCAGCAGCCCGAAGGGCTCCTATAATTCACCCCTCCACTTT	CASSPKGSYNSPLHF
NA	once	TRBJ1-1	TRBV12-3/TRBV12-4	TGTGCCAGCACCCTAAGTAGGACTGAAGCTTTCTTT	CASTLSRTEAFF
NA	NA	TRBJ2-5	TRBV10-3	TGTGCCATCAGTGAGTCTGGCGGACTACGTGACCAAGAGACCCAGTACTTC	CAISESGGLRDQETQYF
NA	few	TRBJ1-1	TRBV7-8	TGTGCCAGCAGCTTAGACCTGTGGGCTGAAGCTTTCTTT	CASSLDLWAEAFF
NA	few	TRBJ2-1	TRBV27	TGTGCCAGCAGTTCTACAGGGCCTAATGAGCAGTTCTTC	CASSSTGPNEQFF
TRBD1	NA	TRBJ1-1	TRBV6-5	TGTGCCAGCAGTTGGGACAGATTTGAGGGCAACACTGAAGCTTTCTTT	CASSWDRFEGNTEAFF
TRBD1	NA	TRBJ1-1	TRBV19	TGTGCCAGTAGTCGGGACAGATTAGATCCTGAAGCTTTCTTT	CASSRDRLDPEAFF
NA	NA	TRBJ2-7	TRBV12-3/TRBV12-4	TGTGCCAGCAGTCCCCACTACGAGCAGTACTTC	CASSPHYEQYF
TRBD1	NA	TRBJ2-7	TRBV7-7	TGTGCTAGCAGCATTGGACAGGGGACAGGATACGAGCAGTACTTC	CASSIGQGTGYEQYF
TRBD2	NA	TRBJ2-7	TRBV7-8	TGTGCCAGCAGCTCTACTCTCAACGGGATAGCGGGGGACGAGCAGTACTTC	CASSSTLNGIAGDEQYF
NA	NA	TRBJ2-1	TRBV4-1	TGCGCCAGCAGCCAGAGCCGGAATGAGCAGTTCTTC	CASSQSRNEQFF
TRBD1	NA	TRBJ1-1	TRBV7-6	TGTGCCAGCAGCTCCAGCAGGGACAGGTACTTGTACACTGAAGCTTTCTTT	CASSSSRDRYLYTEAFF
NA	NA	TRBJ2-7	TRBV11-3	TGTGCCAGCAGCTCCCGGGCAACGGGACTCGAGCAGTACTTC	CASSSRATGLEQYF
TRBD2	NA	TRBJ2-4	TRBV7-2	TGTGCCAGCAGCCCAGGGACTAGCGGGGGCCCTGTAGGAAACATTCAGTACTTC	CASSPGTSGGPVGNIQYF
NA	NA	TRBJ2-2	TRBV11-2	TGTGCCAGCAGCTTTATGGGGGAGCTGTTTTTT	CASSFMGELFF